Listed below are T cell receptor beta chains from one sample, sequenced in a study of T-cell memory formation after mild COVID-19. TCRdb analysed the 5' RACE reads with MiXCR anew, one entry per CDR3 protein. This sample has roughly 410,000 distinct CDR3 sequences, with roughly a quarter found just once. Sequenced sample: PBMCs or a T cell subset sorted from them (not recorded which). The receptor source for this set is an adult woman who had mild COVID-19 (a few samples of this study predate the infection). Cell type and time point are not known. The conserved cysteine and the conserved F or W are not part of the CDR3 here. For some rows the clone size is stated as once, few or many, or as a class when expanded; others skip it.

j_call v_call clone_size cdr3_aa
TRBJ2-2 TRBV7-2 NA ASSLFWGGVTGELF
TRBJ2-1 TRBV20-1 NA SAPLAGHNEQF
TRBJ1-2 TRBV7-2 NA ASSFQGANYGYT
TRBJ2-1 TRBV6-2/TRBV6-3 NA ASSPDSAEYNEQF
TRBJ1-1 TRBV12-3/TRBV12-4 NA ASSQPNTEAF
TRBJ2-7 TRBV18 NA ASSPGGVATEQY
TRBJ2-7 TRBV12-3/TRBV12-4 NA ASSLYLGQGPYEQY
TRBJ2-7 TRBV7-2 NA ASSHPGTSDEQY
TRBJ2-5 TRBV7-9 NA ASSSDPLGTQY
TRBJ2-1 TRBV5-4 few ASSLDGREQF
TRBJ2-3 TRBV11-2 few ASSFTLSGRTDTQY
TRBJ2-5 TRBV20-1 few SAGSGGVRKTQY